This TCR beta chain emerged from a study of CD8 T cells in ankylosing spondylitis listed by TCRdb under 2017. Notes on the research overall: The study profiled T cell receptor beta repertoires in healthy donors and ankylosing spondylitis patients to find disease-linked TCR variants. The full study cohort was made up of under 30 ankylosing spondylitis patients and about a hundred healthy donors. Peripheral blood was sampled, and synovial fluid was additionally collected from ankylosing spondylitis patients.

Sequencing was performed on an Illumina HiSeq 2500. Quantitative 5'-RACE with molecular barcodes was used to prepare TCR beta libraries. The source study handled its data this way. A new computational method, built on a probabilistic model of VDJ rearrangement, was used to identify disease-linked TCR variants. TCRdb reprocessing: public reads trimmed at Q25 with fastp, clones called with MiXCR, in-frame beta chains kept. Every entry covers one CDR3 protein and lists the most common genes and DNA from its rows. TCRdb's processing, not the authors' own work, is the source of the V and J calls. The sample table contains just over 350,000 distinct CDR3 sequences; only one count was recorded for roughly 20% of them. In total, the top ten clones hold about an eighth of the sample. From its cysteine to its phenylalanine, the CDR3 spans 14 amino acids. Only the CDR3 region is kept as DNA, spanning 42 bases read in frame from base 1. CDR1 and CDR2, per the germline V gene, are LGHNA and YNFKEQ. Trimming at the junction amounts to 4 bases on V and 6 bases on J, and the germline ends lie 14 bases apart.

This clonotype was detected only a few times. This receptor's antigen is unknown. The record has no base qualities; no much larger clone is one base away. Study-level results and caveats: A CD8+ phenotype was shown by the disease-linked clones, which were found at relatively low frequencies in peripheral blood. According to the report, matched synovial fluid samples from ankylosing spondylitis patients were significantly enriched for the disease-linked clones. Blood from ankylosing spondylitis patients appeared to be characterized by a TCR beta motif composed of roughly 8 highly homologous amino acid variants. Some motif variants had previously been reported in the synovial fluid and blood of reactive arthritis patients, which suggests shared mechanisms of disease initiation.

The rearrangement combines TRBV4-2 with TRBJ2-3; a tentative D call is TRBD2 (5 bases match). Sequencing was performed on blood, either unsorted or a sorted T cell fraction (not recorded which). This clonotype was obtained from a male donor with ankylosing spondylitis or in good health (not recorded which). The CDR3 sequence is CASSPGEGRDTQYF. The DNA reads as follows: TGTGCCAGCAGCCCCGGAGAGGGCCGCGATACGCAGTATTTT.